These 18 T cell receptor beta chains originate from one sample sequenced in a study of cytomegalovirus exposure and HLA in healthy donors. Both 60 Vbeta primers and 13 Jbeta primers went into the PCR. The assay was immunoSEQ multiplex PCR, and TCRdb's table has in-frame clones only and misses some. The repertoire holds roughly 200,000 clones, approximately 86% seen once, with 0.31% in the top ten. The source material was PBMCs. These receptors came from a woman in her twenties or thirties in good health and CMV-seronegative.

This chain joins TRBV7-3 and TRBJ2-2; 9 bases fit TRBD1. Germline V gene data show CDR1 as SGHTA and CDR2 as FQGTGA. Trimming cost V 5 bases and J 5 bases; bases outside gene matches: 3. The CDR3 spans 14 residues. The CDR3 region is CASSQDRGTGELFF. As DNA, the CDR3 is TGTGCCAGCAGCCAGGACAGGGGAACCGGGGAGCTGTTTTTT.

The chain carries TRBV2 and TRBJ1-4, with 7 nucleotides matching TRBD1. Germline V gives CDR1 SNHLY, CDR2 FYNNEI. The CDR3 covers 16 residues. Trimming cost V 6 bases and J 2 bases; bases outside gene matches: 9. The CDR3 protein is CASRRQGLRTNEKLFF. The CDR3 DNA reads as TGTGCCAGCAGAAGACAGGGCCTCCGGACTAATGAAAAACTGTTTTTT.

The chain combines TRBV19 with TRBJ2-3, with TRBD1 as a possible D gene (6 bases). V lost 6 bases to trimming and J lost 2 bases, with 15 bases between them. Germline CDR1 reads LNHDA; CDR2 reads SQIVND (reference sequence). This CDR3 comprises 15 residues. The CDR3 loop reads CASRQGLTLTDTQYF. CDR3 DNA: TGTGCCAGTAGACAGGGTTTAACCCTCACAGATACGCAGTATTTT.

This rearrangement joins TRBV4-2 to TRBJ2-1, with TRBD2 identical over 12 bases. The V gene end was trimmed by 4 bases and the J gene end by 7 bases; junction bases not matched to a gene: 11. The CDR3 spans 17 residues. In germline, CDR1 is LGHNA, CDR2 YNFKEQ. The CDR3 coding sequence is TGTGCCAGCAGCCTCGAATCGACTAGCGGGAGTTTGAATGAGCAGTTCTTC. Its protein product is CASSLESTSGSLNEQFF.

V is TRBV19 and J is TRBJ1-5, with D possibly being TRBD1 (6 bases). The length of the CDR3 is 15 residues. CDR1 LNHDA and CDR2 SQIVND come from the germline V gene (reference sequence). Trimming pared 5 bases from V and 2 bases from J, leaving 13 bases between. The CDR3 is CASSLGGGGNQPQHF. The CDR3 DNA sequence: TGTGCCAGTAGTCTAGGGGGAGGAGGCAATCAGCCCCAGCATTTT.

The CDR3 sequence is CSARTRNEQFF. CDR3 DNA: TGCAGTGCTAGAACGAGGAATGAGCAGTTCTTC. The chain couples TRBV20-1 to TRBJ2-1; no definite D call. CDR1 and CDR2 from the germline V gene are DFQATT and SNEGSKA (reference sequence). Trimming took 2 bases from V and 7 from J, leaving 6 bases between them. The CDR3 consists of 11 residues.

This chain connects TRBV12-5 to TRBJ2-2, with D possibly TRBD1 on 6 matching bases. The germline CDR1 and CDR2 sequences are LGHNT and FRNRAP. Deletions cut 5 bases from V and 4 bases from J, with 11 bases between. The CDR3 length is 14 residues. CDR3 residues: CASGRTDVTGELFF. The CDR3 nucleotides read TGTGCTAGTGGTAGGACAGACGTCACCGGGGAGCTGTTTTTT.

This rearrangement joins TRBV13 to TRBJ2-7; 9 nucleotides match TRBD1. CDR1 is PRHDT and CDR2 is FYEKMQ in the germline V gene (reference sequence). V was clipped by 4 bases and J by 4 bases; unmatched bases: 2. This CDR3 is 13 amino acids long. In nucleotides, the CDR3 is TGTGCCAGCAGCTCCGGGACAGGGTACGAGCAGTACTTC. It encodes CASSSGTGYEQYF.

This sequence joins TRBV5-6 and TRBJ2-7; the D is unclear. The germline V gene has CDR1 SGHDT and CDR2 YYEEEE. There are 14 residues in the CDR3. The V end was cut by 2 bases, the J end by 2 bases, with 11 bases between. Here the CDR3 reads CASSLVGPPYEQYF. CDR3 coding DNA: TGTGCCAGCAGCTTAGTTGGCCCCCCCTACGAGCAGTACTTC.

The chain couples TRBV9 to TRBJ1-4; TRBD1 matches 8 bases. The CDR3 consists of 15 residues. With 3 bases clipped from V and 8 bases from J, the junction kept 9 bases outside the gene matches. Germline V gene sequence: CDR1 SGDLS, CDR2 YYNGEE. CDR3 residues: CASSETGTGGEKLFF. The CDR3 DNA reads TGTGCCAGCAGCGAAACCGGGACAGGCGGGGAAAAACTGTTTTTT.

The chain has TRBV28 and TRBJ2-4, with 9 bases matching TRBD1. Unmatched junction bases numbered 8, after V lost 4 bases and J lost 4 bases. This CDR3 spans 16 amino acids. The V gene's germline CDR1 is MDHEN and CDR2 SYDVKM. The CDR3 nucleotides read TGTGCCAGCAGTTCCCTCCCCGGGACAGGGAAAAACATTCAGTACTTC. Residues: CASSSLPGTGKNIQYF.

This chain joins TRBV4-2 and TRBJ2-3; D might be TRBD2 (5 bases). Germline values: CDR1 LGHNA, CDR2 YNFKEQ. This CDR3 contains 16 residues. Trimming left V 3 bases short and J 6 bases short, with 19 bases between. This CDR3 is CASSQAAGGLFDTQYF. The CDR3 DNA is TGTGCCAGCAGCCAGGCTGCCGGCGGACTGTTTGATACGCAGTATTTT.

This clone was observed once. The CDR3 sequence is CASSFYREGGYTF. The CDR3 nucleotides are TGTGCCAGCAGTTTTTACAGGGAGGGTGGCTACACCTTC. This chain uses TRBV28 with TRBJ1-2; D may be TRBD1 (6 bases). Germline-derived CDR1 and CDR2 are MDHEN and SYDVKM. The CDR3 is 13 residues long. Between the trimmed V and J ends, which lost 3 bases and 7 bases, there was a span of 12 bases.

The chain employs TRBV7-9 and TRBJ2-1; possible D gene TRBD1, 6 bases. Germline assignment: CDR1 SEHNR and CDR2 FQNEAQ (reference sequence). Trimming stripped 1 base from V and 7 bases from J, with 11 bases between. CDR3 length: 14 residues. DNA of the CDR3: TGTGCCAGCAGCTTAGAGGGACATACGAATGAGCAGTTCTTC. This translates into CASSLEGHTNEQFF.

The rearrangement links TRBV10-1 to TRBJ2-2; 11 nucleotides align to TRBD1. The germline V gene encodes CDR1 WNHNN and CDR2 SYGVQD (reference sequence). Trimming at V came to 11 bases and at J to 5 bases, leaving 1 base not matched to a gene. This CDR3 has 12 residues. Here the CDR3 reads CAGTGGTGELFF. The DNA of the CDR3 is TGCGCCGGGACAGGGGGGACCGGGGAGCTGTTTTTT.

The chain couples TRBV28 to TRBJ2-7; possible D gene TRBD1, 6 bases. V shed 4 bases and J shed 6 bases, with 10 bases lying between them. The CDR3 length is 12 residues. The V gene's germline CDR1 is MDHEN and CDR2 SYDVKM. The CDR3 DNA reads TGTGCCAGCAGTTCGAACAGGGTCGAGCAGTACTTC. Translation: CASSSNRVEQYF.

The chain employs TRBV7-9 and TRBJ2-3; D ambiguous. Per germline, CDR1 SEHNR and CDR2 FQNEAQ (reference sequence). The ends were cut back, 5 bases at V and 0 bases at J, with 9 bases in the middle. The CDR3 covers 14 residues. The DNA of the CDR3 is TGTGCCAGCAGCCCAACCGGGAGCACAGATACGCAGTATTTT. Translation: CASSPTGSTDTQYF.

The V call is TRBV7-2, the J call TRBJ1-1, with a tentative D call TRBD1 (5 bases). CDR1 and CDR2 from the germline V gene are SGHTA and FQGNSA. The CDR3 is 16 amino acids. Deletions cut 5 bases from V and 3 bases from J, with 19 bases between. The CDR3 DNA is TGTGCCAGCAGCCCCACGGGGGGAGGGAGTTACACTGAAGCTTTCTTT. It yields the protein CASSPTGGGSYTEAFF.